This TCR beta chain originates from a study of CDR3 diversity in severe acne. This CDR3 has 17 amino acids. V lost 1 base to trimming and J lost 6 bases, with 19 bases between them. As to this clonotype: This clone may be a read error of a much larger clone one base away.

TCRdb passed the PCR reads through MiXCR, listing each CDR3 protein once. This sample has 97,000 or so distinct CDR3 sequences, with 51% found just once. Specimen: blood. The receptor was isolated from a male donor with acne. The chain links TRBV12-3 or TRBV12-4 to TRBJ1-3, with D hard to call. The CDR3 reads CASSLESLQVSINTIYF. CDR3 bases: TGTGCCAGCAGTTTAGAGTCCCTACAAGTCTCGATAAACACCATATATTTT.